This TCR beta chain was identified during a study of T cells after yellow fever vaccination. CDR3 length: 23 amino acids. Unmatched junction bases numbered 25, after V lost 0 bases and J lost 0 bases. Per the germline V gene, CDR1 is KGHDR and CDR2 is SFDVKD. Overall study findings and caveats: Contamination by abundant bulk-population clonotypes could be present in FACS-sorted repertoires. Post-booster repertoires contained most primary-vaccination clones again (roughly 97% CD4, around 88% CD8). Weaker overall, the secondary response nonetheless peaked faster (day 5 versus 15).

Production of TCR cDNA was by 5'RACE template switching, which also added a universal primer site and UMIs. TCRdb itself ran the 5' RACE reads through MiXCR, one entry per CDR3 protein. This sample yields under 200,000 distinct CDR3 sequences, of which about 11% are seen a single time; 30% to 45% belongs to the top ten. There are a few counts of this clonotype. Its antigen is undetermined. The sample here was CD8+ T cells sorted from PBMCs, taken 15 days after the yellow fever booster vaccination. The rearrangement joins TRBV24-1 to TRBJ2-7; 7 positions match TRBD1. This receptor was identified in a man between 18 and 29 years old who received the YFV17D yellow fever vaccine. The CDR3 DNA is TGTGCCACCAGTGATTTGGCGGGTACAGGGCGCCGGGACAGCCAAAGGAGCTCCTACGAGCAGTACGTC. This encodes CATSDLAGTGRRDSQRSSYEQYV.